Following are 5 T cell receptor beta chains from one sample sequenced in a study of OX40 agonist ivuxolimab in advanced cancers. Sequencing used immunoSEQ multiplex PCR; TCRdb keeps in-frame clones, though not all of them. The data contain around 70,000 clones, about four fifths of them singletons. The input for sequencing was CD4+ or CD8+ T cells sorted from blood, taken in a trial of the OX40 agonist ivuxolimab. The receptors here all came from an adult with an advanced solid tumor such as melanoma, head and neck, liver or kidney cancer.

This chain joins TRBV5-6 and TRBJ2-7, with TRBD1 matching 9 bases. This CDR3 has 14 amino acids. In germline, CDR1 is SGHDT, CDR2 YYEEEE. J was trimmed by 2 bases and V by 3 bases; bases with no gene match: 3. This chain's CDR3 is CASSWDRVTYEQYF. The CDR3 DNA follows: TGTGCCAGCAGCTGGGACAGGGTTACCTACGAGCAGTACTTC.

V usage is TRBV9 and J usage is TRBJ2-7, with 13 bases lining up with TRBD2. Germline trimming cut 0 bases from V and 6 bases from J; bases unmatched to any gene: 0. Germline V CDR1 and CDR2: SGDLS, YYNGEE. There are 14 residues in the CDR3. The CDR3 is CASSVGLAGGEQYF. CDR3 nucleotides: TGTGCCAGCAGCGTAGGACTAGCGGGAGGCGAGCAGTACTTC.

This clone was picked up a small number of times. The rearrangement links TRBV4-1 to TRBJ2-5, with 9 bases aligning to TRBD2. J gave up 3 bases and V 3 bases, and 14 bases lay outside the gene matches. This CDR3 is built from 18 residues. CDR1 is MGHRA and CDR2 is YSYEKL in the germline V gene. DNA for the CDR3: TGCGCCAGCAGCCATCCCTCGGGGCTAGCGGGACTCGAAGAGACCCAGTACTTC. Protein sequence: CASSHPSGLAGLEETQYF.

CDR3 region: CSVGVFPSGANVLTF. CDR3 bases: TGCAGCGTGGGGGTCTTTCCCTCTGGGGCCAACGTCCTGACTTTC. The chain carries TRBV29-1 and TRBJ2-6; D may correspond to TRBD1 or TRBD2 (5 bases each). CDR1 and CDR2 (germline): SQVTM, ANQGSEA. Trimming shortened V by 6 bases and J by 0 bases, and 12 bases separated the two germline ends. This CDR3 contains 15 residues.

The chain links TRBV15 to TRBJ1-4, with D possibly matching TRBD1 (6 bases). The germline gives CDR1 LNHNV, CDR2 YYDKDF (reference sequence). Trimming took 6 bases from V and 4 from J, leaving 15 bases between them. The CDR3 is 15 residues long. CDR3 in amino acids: CATRPRQVDNEKLFF. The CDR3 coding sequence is TGTGCCACCAGACCACGACAGGTCGATAATGAAAAACTGTTTTTT.